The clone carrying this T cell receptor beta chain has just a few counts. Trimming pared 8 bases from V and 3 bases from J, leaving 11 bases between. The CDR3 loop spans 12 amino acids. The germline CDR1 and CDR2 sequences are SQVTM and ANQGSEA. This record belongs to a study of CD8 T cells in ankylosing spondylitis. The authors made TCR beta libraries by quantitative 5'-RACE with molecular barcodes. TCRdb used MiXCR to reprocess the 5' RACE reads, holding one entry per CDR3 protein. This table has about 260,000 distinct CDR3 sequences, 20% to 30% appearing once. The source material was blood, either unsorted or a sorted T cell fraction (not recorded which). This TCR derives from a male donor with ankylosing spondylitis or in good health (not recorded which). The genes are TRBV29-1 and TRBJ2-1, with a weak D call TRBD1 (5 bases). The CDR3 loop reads CSFVRGYNEQFF. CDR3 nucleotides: TGCAGCTTCGTTAGGGGCTACAATGAGCAGTTCTTC.